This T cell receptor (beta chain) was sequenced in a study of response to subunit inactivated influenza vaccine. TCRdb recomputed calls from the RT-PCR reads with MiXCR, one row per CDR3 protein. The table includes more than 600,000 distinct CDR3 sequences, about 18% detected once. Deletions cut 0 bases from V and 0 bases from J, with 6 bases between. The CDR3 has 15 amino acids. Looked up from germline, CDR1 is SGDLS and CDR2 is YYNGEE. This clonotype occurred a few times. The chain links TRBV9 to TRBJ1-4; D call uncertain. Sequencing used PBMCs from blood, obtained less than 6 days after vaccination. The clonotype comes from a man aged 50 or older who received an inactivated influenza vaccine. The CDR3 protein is CASSVAAATNEKLFF. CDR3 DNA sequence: TGTGCCAGCAGCGTAGCGGCGGCAACTAATGAAAAACTGTTTTTT.